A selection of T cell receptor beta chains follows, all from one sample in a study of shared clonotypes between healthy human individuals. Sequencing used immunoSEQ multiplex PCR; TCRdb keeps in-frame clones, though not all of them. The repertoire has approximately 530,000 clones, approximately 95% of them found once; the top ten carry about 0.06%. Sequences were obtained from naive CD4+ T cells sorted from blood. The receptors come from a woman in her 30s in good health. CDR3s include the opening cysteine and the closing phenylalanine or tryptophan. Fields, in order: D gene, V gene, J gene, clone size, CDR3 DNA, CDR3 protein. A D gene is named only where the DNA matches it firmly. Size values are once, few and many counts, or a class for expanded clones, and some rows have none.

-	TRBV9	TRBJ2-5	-	TGTGCCAGCAGCCCCGTGTGGGGCCCCAGGGAGACCCAGTACTTC	CASSPVWGPRETQYF
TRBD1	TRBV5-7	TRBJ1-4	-	TGTGCCAGCAGACTACAGGGGATGGAACTGTTTTTT	CASRLQGMELFF
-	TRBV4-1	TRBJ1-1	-	TGCGCCAGCAGCCCCGGGCGGGGCACTTTCTTT	CASSPGRGTFF
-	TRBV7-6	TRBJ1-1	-	TGTGCCAGCAGCTTAGTGGGTCTGAACACTGAAGCTTTCTTT	CASSLVGLNTEAFF
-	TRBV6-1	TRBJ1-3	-	TGTGCCAGCAGTGAACAGGGATACTCTGGAAACACCATATATTTT	CASSEQGYSGNTIYF
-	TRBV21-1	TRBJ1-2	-	TGTGCCAGCAGCGGGGCGGGGGCCGGCTACACCTTC	CASSGAGAGYTF
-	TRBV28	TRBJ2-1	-	TGTGCCAGCCGTCAAGGGGCGGCGGGGAGGAATGAGCAGTTCTTC	CASRQGAAGRNEQFF
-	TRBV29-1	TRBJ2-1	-	TGCAGCGCCGCAAGCCATAGCGGTAAGACGTTCAATGAGCAGTTCTTC	CSAASHSGKTFNEQFF
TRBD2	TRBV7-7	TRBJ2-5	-	TGTGCCAGCAGCCATAGCGGGAGGGGCGAGACCCAGTACTTC	CASSHSGRGETQYF
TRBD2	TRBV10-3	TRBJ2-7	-	TGTGCCATCAGTGAGTCTAGCGGGAGGGGGGTCGGCTACGAGCAGTACTTC	CAISESSGRGVGYEQYF
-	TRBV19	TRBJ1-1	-	TGTGCCAGTAGTGTTCGGGACACCAGATCGGGTGAAGCTTTCTTT	CASSVRDTRSGEAFF
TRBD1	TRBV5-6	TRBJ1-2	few	TGTGCCAGCAGAGTAGACAGGGGTACGGGCTACACCTTC	CASRVDRGTGYTF
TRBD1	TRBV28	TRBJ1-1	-	TGTGCCAGCAGCCCAGGGGGCGGAACTGAAGCTTTCTTT	CASSPGGGTEAFF
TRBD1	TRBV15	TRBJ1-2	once	TGTGCCACCAGCAGAGAAGGTCCGGGACAGGGGGCGGGAGGCTACACCTTC	CATSREGPGQGAGGYTF
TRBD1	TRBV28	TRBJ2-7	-	TGTGCCAGCAGCCCACCCCTGGGACAGGACTCCTACGAGCAGTACTTC	CASSPPLGQDSYEQYF
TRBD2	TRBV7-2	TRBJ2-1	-	TGTGCCAGCATCGAAGTCGCGGGAGGTGGGTATGAGCAGTTCTTC	CASIEVAGGGYEQFF
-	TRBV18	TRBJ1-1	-	TGTGCCAGCTCACCAGGAATGGACAGCGCGGTGGCTTTCTTT	CASSPGMDSAVAFF
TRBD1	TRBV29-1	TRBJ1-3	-	TGCAGCGTGGGGACAGGGATTGGAAACACCATATATTTT	CSVGTGIGNTIYF
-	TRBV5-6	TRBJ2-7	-	TGTGCCAGCAGCTTACTCCAGGGCACGCGCGAGCAGTACTTC	CASSLLQGTREQYF
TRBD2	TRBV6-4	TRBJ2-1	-	TGTGCCAGCAGTGACACGGCTAGCGGAAACAATGAGCAGTTCTTC	CASSDTASGNNEQFF
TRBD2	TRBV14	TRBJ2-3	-	TGTGCCAGCAGCCAACGGCCTAGCGGGATCACAGATACGCAGTATTTT	CASSQRPSGITDTQYF
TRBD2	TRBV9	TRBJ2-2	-	TGTGCCAGCAGCACACTAGCGGGATCCCCCACCGGGGAGCTGTTTTTT	CASSTLAGSPTGELFF
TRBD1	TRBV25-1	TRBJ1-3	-	TGTGCCAGCAGGACAGGGTCGTCTGGAAACACCATATATTTT	CASRTGSSGNTIYF
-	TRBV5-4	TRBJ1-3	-	TGTGCCACCAACGTGGGAGGGGCAGTCTCCTCTGGAAACACCATATATTTT	CATNVGGAVSSGNTIYF
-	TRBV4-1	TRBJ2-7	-	TGCGCCAGCAGCCAAGATCCCGGGCAAGAGCAGTACTTC	CASSQDPGQEQYF
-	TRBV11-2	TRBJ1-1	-	TGTGCCAGCAGCTTAGAAGCTTTCTTT	CASSLEAFF
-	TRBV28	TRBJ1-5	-	TGTGCCAGCAGGCAGCAAACTCCTCCCCAGCATTTT	CASRQQTPPQHF
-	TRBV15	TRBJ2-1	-	TGTGCCACCAGCAGAGTGTCAAGGCAGAACAATGAGCAGTTCTTC	CATSRVSRQNNEQFF
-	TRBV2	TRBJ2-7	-	TGTGCCAGCAGTGAAGCGACCGTCGGGGTCGAGCAGTACTTC	CASSEATVGVEQYF
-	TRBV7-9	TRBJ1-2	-	TGTGCCAGCAGCTTAGCCGGGACCCAAGGGACCCCTAAGGGCTACACCTTC	CASSLAGTQGTPKGYTF
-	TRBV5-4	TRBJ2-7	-	TGTGCCAGCAGCCCGGAACGGATGGGTTCATACGAGCAGTACTTC	CASSPERMGSYEQYF
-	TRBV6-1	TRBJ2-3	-	TGTGCCAGCAGTGAATTAGCGAATACAGATACGCAGTATTTT	CASSELANTDTQYF
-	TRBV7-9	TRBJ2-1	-	TGTGCCAGCAGGGGCGGTACTGAGCAGTTCTTC	CASRGGTEQFF
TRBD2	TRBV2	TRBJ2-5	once	TGTGCCAGCAGTGACTCGACTAGCGGGGTAGAGACCCAGTACTTC	CASSDSTSGVETQYF
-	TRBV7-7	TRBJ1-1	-	TGTGCCAGCAGCTTAGGCCTGTACACTGAAGCTTTCTTT	CASSLGLYTEAFF
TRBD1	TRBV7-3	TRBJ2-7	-	TGTGCCAGCAGCTTACACGGGACAGAGGATTACGAGCAGTACTTC	CASSLHGTEDYEQYF
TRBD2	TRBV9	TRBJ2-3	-	TGTGCCAGCAGCTTTACGACTAGCGGGACCTTGGGAGATACGCAGTATTTT	CASSFTTSGTLGDTQYF
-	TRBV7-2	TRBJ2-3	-	TGTGCCAGCAGCTCACCCGAGATCGGCACGCAGTATTTT	CASSSPEIGTQYF
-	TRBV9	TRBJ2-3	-	TGTGCCAGCAGCGTAGGGGGAGAGGGGACAGATACGCAGTATTTT	CASSVGGEGTDTQYF
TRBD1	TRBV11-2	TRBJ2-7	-	TGTGCCAGCAGCCACCTCGGGACAGCCCTACAATACTACGAGCAGTACTTC	CASSHLGTALQYYEQYF
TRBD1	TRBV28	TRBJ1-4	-	TGTGCCAGCAGACCGGGGACAGGCAATAATGAAAAACTGTTTTTT	CASRPGTGNNEKLFF